These 27 T cell receptor beta chains were sequenced from one sample in a study of T cell repertoires in cytomegalovirus infection. These receptors' targets are unknown. Via MiXCR, TCRdb re-called the reads, giving one row per CDR3 protein. The sample lists around 900,000 distinct CDR3 sequences; around 29% were seen once. Sequencing used cultured CD8+ T cells from PBMCs, obtained from culture after CMV antigen stimulation. These receptors were taken from a human donor in good health (CMV status not recorded). Some clones in this sample may be carry-over from other donors' samples.

This clonotype was counted only a few times. The chain links TRBV12-3 or TRBV12-4 to TRBJ2-3, with 16 bases identical to TRBD2. With V trimmed by 4 bases and J by 2 bases, 18 bases remained unmatched. This CDR3 comprises 22 residues. The DNA for the CDR3 is TGTGCCAGCAGTTCCGGGACTAGCGGGGGGGCCTTCCGCCTCTCATTCACAGATACGCAGTATTTT. Its protein product is CASSSGTSGGAFRLSFTDTQYF.

The gene calls are TRBV6-2 or TRBV6-3 and TRBJ2-1; D is unresolved. The CDR3 totals 11 residues. The germline CDR1 and CDR2 sequences are MNHEY and SVGEGT. V was clipped by 2 bases and J by 9 bases, with 5 bases between them. The CDR3 here is CASSYLPEQFF. The CDR3 region has the DNA TGTGCCAGCAGTTACCTACCTGAGCAGTTCTTC.

This clonotype was observed a few times. The chain carries TRBV28 and TRBJ1-5, with 8 nucleotides matching TRBD1. The germline CDR1 and CDR2 sequences are MDHEN and SYDVKM. With V trimmed by 7 bases and J by 7 bases, 12 bases remained unmatched. The length of the CDR3 is 15 residues. The CDR3 protein is CASTALRDRSQPQHF. CDR3 nucleotides: TGTGCCAGCACCGCCCTCCGGGACAGGTCCCAGCCCCAGCATTTT.

V is TRBV19 and J is TRBJ1-2, with D hard to call. V was shortened by 0 bases and J by 6 bases, with 11 bases between the two germline ends. The CDR3 runs 14 residues. Germline V lookup: CDR1 LNHDA, CDR2 SQIVND (reference sequence). The CDR3 spells CASSIDLDSDGYTF. The CDR3 coding sequence is TGTGCCAGTAGTATAGATCTAGACTCGGATGGCTACACCTTC.

The chain uses TRBV20-1 and TRBJ2-7; 10 bases agree with TRBD1. The germline V gene has CDR1 DFQATT and CDR2 SNEGSKA (reference sequence). This CDR3 comprises 12 residues. Here the CDR3 DNA reads TGCAGCGGTGGCGACAGGGGGCGGGAGCAGTACTTC. Protein sequence: CSGGDRGREQYF.

For this clonotype: A read error may explain this, as a much larger clone is one base away. The genes are TRBV7-2 and TRBJ1-6; the D is unclear. Germline V gene data show CDR1 as SGHTA and CDR2 as FQGNSA. The CDR3 spans 14 residues. CDR3: CASNLGQKNSPLHF. In DNA, the CDR3 is TGTGCCAGCAACTTAGGGCAGAAAAATTCACCCCTCCACTTT. The variable domain in full, with the rest retrieved from reference TRBV7-2 and TRBJ1-6, is GAGVSQSPSNKVTEKGKDVELRCDPISGHTALYWYRQSLGQGLEFLIYFQGNSAPDKSGLPSDRFSAERTGGSVSTLTIQRTQQEDSAVYLCASNLGQKNSPLHFGNGTRLTVT.

The chain joins TRBV7-4 to TRBJ1-1, with no clear D. CDR3 length equals 11 residues. Germline V gene sequence: CDR1 SGHVT, CDR2 SQSDAQ. V shed 10 bases and J shed 1 base, with 7 bases lying between them. The CDR3 is CAILWNTEAFF. CDR3 bases: TGTGCCATCCTTTGGAACACTGAAGCTTTCTTT.

V and J are TRBV27 and TRBJ2-1, with 15 bases fitting TRBD2. After removal of 3 bases from V and 8 bases from J, the junction contained 8 bases not matched to a gene. This CDR3 comprises 17 residues. Germline V gives CDR1 MNHEY, CDR2 SMNVEV (reference sequence). The CDR3 spells CASSFTGTSGGWDEQFF. The CDR3, as DNA: TGTGCCAGCAGTTTTACCGGGACTAGCGGGGGGTGGGATGAGCAGTTCTTC.

Concerning this clonotype itself: At one end the junction does not follow the germline gene, possibly because of a read error. This rearrangement joins TRBV27 to TRBJ2-2, with 8 positions matching TRBD1. The CDR3 length is 15 residues. Germline V gene lookup returns CDR1 MNHEY and CDR2 SMNVEV (reference sequence). The chain's CDR3 is CASSFGRGRTEELFF. The CDR3 DNA sequence: TGTGCCAGCAGTTTCGGCAGGGGGCGAACCGAGGAGCTGTTTTTT.

The CDR3 is CSARDREGAVNEQFF. The DNA for the CDR3 is TGCAGTGCTAGAGATCGGGAGGGCGCGGTAAATGAGCAGTTCTTC. This chain uses TRBV20-1 with TRBJ2-1; TRBD2 aligns across 8 bases. CDR1 DFQATT and CDR2 SNEGSKA come from the germline V gene (reference sequence). V was pared by 0 bases and J by 7 bases, with 8 bases of the junction left unmatched. The CDR3 spans 15 residues.

This clonotype was counted between two and nine times. The V and J genes are TRBV29-1 and TRBJ2-1; TRBD2 matches at 9 bases. Trimming removed 8 bases from V and 3 bases from J; junction bases left unmatched: 11. The CDR3 is 15 residues long. In germline, CDR1 is SQVTM, CDR2 ANQGSEA. Here the CDR3 DNA reads TGCAGCCCCGTGGTGCTAGCGGGAATCTACAATGAGCAGTTCTTC. Translation gives CSPVVLAGIYNEQFF.

The chain combines TRBV6-1 with TRBJ2-6; possible D gene TRBD2, 6 bases. The germline V and J ends were trimmed by 4 bases and 1 base, with 11 bases remaining between them. Germline CDR1 is MNHNS and CDR2 is SASEGT. The CDR3 extends over 16 amino acids. CDR3 region: CASSGGGVSGANVLTF. In nucleotides, the CDR3 is TGTGCCAGCAGTGGAGGAGGGGTTTCTGGGGCCAACGTCCTGACTTTC.

This clonotype was found many times. The rearrangement joins TRBV7-8 to TRBJ2-2, with D possibly TRBD1 on 6 matching bases. Trimming shortened V by 5 bases and J by 7 bases, and 17 bases separated the two germline ends. Germline V gives CDR1 SGHVS, CDR2 FQNEAQ. This CDR3 is built from 15 residues. CDR3 bases: TGTGCCAGCAGCGTATCCGGGCTAGGGGGCGGGGAGCTGTTTTTT. Its protein product is CASSVSGLGGGELFF.

This clonotype came up many times. The rearrangement joins TRBV7-6 to TRBJ1-5; D is unresolved. The CDR3 is made up of 15 amino acids. Per germline, CDR1 SGHVS and CDR2 FNYEAQ. V shed 2 bases and J shed 3 bases, with 11 bases lying between them. The CDR3 DNA is TGTGCCAGCAGCTTATTCGGCGGAGACAATCAGCCCCAGCATTTT. It yields the protein CASSLFGGDNQPQHF.

In its sample, this clonotype was seen a few times. This chain uses TRBV7-8 with TRBJ1-1; a weak D match, TRBD1 (6 bases). The CDR3 runs 12 residues. The germline V gene encodes CDR1 SGHVS and CDR2 FQNEAQ. Trimming removed 7 bases from V and 5 bases from J, with 11 bases in between. CDR3 coding DNA: TGTGCCAGCACCTGGAGGGGGACTGAAGCTTTCTTT. It is translated as CASTWRGTEAFF.

This clonotype was seen a few times. The genes are TRBV2 and TRBJ1-6, with unresolved D. Trimming pared 7 bases from V and 9 bases from J, leaving 16 bases between. The CDR3 has 14 residues. Germline CDR1 reads SNHLY; CDR2 reads FYNNEI. CDR3 amino acids: CASTDRFEGSPLHF. CDR3 DNA sequence: TGTGCCAGCACCGACCGGTTTGAGGGTTCACCCCTCCACTTT.

This clonotype was detected only a few times. This chain connects TRBV12-3 or TRBV12-4 to TRBJ1-2, with D hard to call. Trimming left V 6 bases short and J 9 bases short, with 14 bases between. The CDR3 consists of 12 residues. The CDR3 DNA sequence: TGTGCCAGCAGGGAGACGGAGGATAGCTACACCTTC. Its protein is CASRETEDSYTF.

Worth noting for this clonotype: Being one base from a much bigger clone, this may be a read error. The chain combines TRBV7-2 with TRBJ1-1; D remains ambiguous. The CDR3 covers 12 residues. Germline CDR1 and CDR2: SGHTA and FQGNSA. CDR3 region: CACSFTLTEAFF. The CDR3 region has the DNA TGTGCCTGCAGCTTCACTCTCACTGAAGCTTTCTTT.

The chain joins TRBV6-1 to TRBJ2-2, with 7 bases that match TRBD1. The V and J ends lost 10 bases and 3 bases, in that order; junction bases with no gene match: 5. The CDR3 runs 13 residues. CDR1 MNHNS and CDR2 SASEGT come from the germline V gene. CDR3 in DNA: TGTGCCACCCGGGACAGCCACACCGGGGAGCTGTTTTTT. Protein: CATRDSHTGELFF.

This clonotype appeared many times. V usage is TRBV7-2 and J usage is TRBJ2-1; no reliable D call. Trimming pared 2 bases from V and 0 bases from J, leaving 11 bases between. Per germline, CDR1 SGHTA and CDR2 FQGNSA. This CDR3 has 16 residues. The CDR3 sequence is CASSLLDARSYNEQFF. CDR3 DNA sequence: TGTGCCAGCAGCTTACTTGACGCTCGCTCCTACAATGAGCAGTTCTTC.

A single count supports this clonotype. The rearrangement links TRBV27 to TRBJ2-1; 9 bases map to TRBD2. The CDR3 runs to 17 residues. The J segment lost 5 bases and the V segment lost 0 bases, leaving 8 bases of the junction unmatched. CDR1 and CDR2 from the germline V gene are MNHEY and SMNVEV (reference sequence). The CDR3 sequence is CASSLSLSGGLDNEQFF. The CDR3 nucleotides read TGTGCCAGCAGTTTATCTCTTAGCGGGGGCCTAGACAATGAGCAGTTCTTC.

This clonotype came up a few times. The chain combines TRBV27 with TRBJ1-2, with D tentatively TRBD1 (5 bases). Germline-derived CDR1 and CDR2 are MNHEY and SMNVEV (reference sequence). The CDR3 has 11 amino acids. The ends were cut back, 8 bases at V and 7 bases at J, with 11 bases in the middle. The CDR3 sequence: CASGSQGGYTF. The CDR3, as DNA: TGTGCCAGCGGGAGCCAGGGTGGCTACACCTTC.

This clonotype was counted a few times. J is TRBJ2-7 and V is TRBV4-1; a possible D gene is TRBD1 (7 bases). Trimming took off 1 base at V and 2 bases at J, with 15 bases between the two ends. The CDR3 sequence is 16 residues long. Per the germline V gene, CDR1 is MGHRA and CDR2 is YSYEKL. CDR3 in amino acids: CASSQGPGGPAYEQYF. The CDR3 DNA reads TGCGCCAGCAGCCAAGGCCCAGGGGGGCCAGCCTACGAGCAGTACTTC.

This clonotype was seen more than once but under ten times. The genes are TRBV4-2 and TRBJ2-5; D unclear. This CDR3 is 9 amino acids long. V lost 9 bases and J 2 bases, leaving 1 base between the germline ends. In germline, CDR1 is LGHNA, CDR2 YNFKEQ. CDR3 amino acids: CASQETQYF. The CDR3 DNA is TGTGCCAGTCAAGAGACCCAGTACTTC.

This clonotype was observed a handful of times. The chain's CDR3 is CASSQVGGETQYF. The CDR3 DNA is TGTGCCAGCAGCCAAGTCGGGGGCGAGACCCAGTACTTC. The chain combines TRBV14 with TRBJ2-5, with D perhaps being TRBD1 or TRBD2 (6 bases each). Germline-derived CDR1 and CDR2 are SGHDN and FVKESK. Trimming took 1 base from V and 5 from J, leaving 8 bases between them. The CDR3 contains 13 residues.

The chain links TRBV15 to TRBJ1-1, with D possibly being TRBD1 (6 bases). With 0 bases removed from V and 4 bases from J, the gap between germline ends came to 9 bases. This CDR3 region has 14 residues. From germline, CDR1 is LNHNV and CDR2 YYDKDF (reference sequence). The CDR3 DNA sequence: TGTGCCACCAGCAGAGACAGGGGCGGCACTGAAGCTTTCTTT. Translating it yields CATSRDRGGTEAFF.

There are a few counts of this clonotype. This chain connects TRBV12-3 or TRBV12-4 to TRBJ2-3, with TRBD2 identical over 14 bases. The CDR3 has 15 residues. V was clipped by 6 bases and J by 4 bases; unmatched bases: 3. The CDR3 loop is CASRPTSGGADTQYF. The CDR3 bases are TGTGCCAGCAGACCGACTAGCGGGGGGGCAGATACGCAGTATTTT.